The rows below give T cell receptor beta chains drawn from one sample of a study of CD8 T cells in Susac syndrome. TCRdb re-called the immunoSEQ multiplex PCR reads through MiXCR, storing one row per CDR3 protein. This table holds 75,000 or so distinct CDR3 sequences, 90% to 95% found once. Sample: CD8+ T cells from PBMCs. The receptors here all came from a human donor with Susac syndrome. CDR3s include the opening cysteine and the closing phenylalanine or tryptophan. The order of the fields is clone size, D gene, V gene, J gene, CDR3 protein, CDR3 DNA. D genes are given only for firm matches. The listing skips clone size in some rows; elsewhere it reads once, few, many or a size class.

NA	NA	TRBV25-1	TRBJ2-5	CASSDTLGVSDSRQETQYF	TGTGCCAGCAGTGATACATTGGGTGTCTCAGACAGTCGCCAAGAGACCCAGTACTTC
NA	TRBD1	TRBV30	TRBJ2-7	CAWLSGTGSYEQYF	TGTGCCTGGTTGTCCGGGACAGGGAGCTACGAGCAGTACTTC
NA	NA	TRBV6-6	TRBJ1-6	CASSPVESYNSPLHF	TGTGCCAGCAGTCCGGTAGAATCCTATAATTCACCCCTCCACTTT
NA	NA	TRBV28	TRBJ1-5	CASSRNGNYQPQHF	TGTGCCAGCAGCAGAAACGGGAACTACCAGCCCCAGCATTTT
NA	NA	TRBV6-2/TRBV6-3	TRBJ1-5	CASSYRAGDQPQHF	TGTGCCAGCAGTTACAGGGCAGGGGATCAGCCCCAGCATTTT
NA	TRBD2	TRBV30	TRBJ2-7	CAWSPTSGSDEQYF	TGTGCCTGGAGTCCAACTAGCGGGAGCGACGAGCAGTACTTC
NA	NA	TRBV28	TRBJ2-2	CASSLQGGYTGELFF	TGTGCCAGCAGTTTACAGGGGGGATACACCGGGGAGCTGTTTTTT
once	NA	TRBV7-9	TRBJ2-2	CASLTITSRGGGGAGELFF	TGTGCCAGCTTAACGATTACGTCCCGAGGCGGAGGGGGCGCCGGGGAGCTGTTTTTT
NA	NA	TRBV6-5	TRBJ2-3	CASSYRVGGTDTQYF	TGTGCCAGCAGTTACAGGGTTGGGGGGACAGATACGCAGTATTTT
NA	TRBD1	TRBV3-1	TRBJ2-3	CASSPGTGLGRSTDTQYF	TGTGCCAGCAGCCCAGGGACAGGGTTGGGACGAAGCACAGATACGCAGTATTTT
NA	NA	TRBV5-1	TRBJ2-7	CASSLTSQNSYEQYF	TGCGCCAGCAGCTTGACTAGCCAGAACTCCTACGAGCAGTACTTC
few	NA	TRBV28	TRBJ1-5	CASSLPQGIYSNQPQHF	TGTGCCAGCAGTCTACCTCAGGGGATTTATAGCAATCAGCCCCAGCATTTT
NA	NA	TRBV29-1	TRBJ2-2	CSTTDSTNTGELFF	TGCAGCACAACGGACAGCACGAACACCGGGGAGCTGTTTTTT
NA	TRBD1	TRBV12-3/TRBV12-4	TRBJ2-7	CASSPADRGLYEQYF	TGTGCCAGCAGCCCTGCAGACAGGGGGCTGTACGAGCAGTACTTC
NA	NA	TRBV15	TRBJ2-7	CATSRDDRTGEQYF	TGTGCCACCAGCAGAGATGATAGGACTGGAGAGCAGTACTTC
once	NA	TRBV6-5	TRBJ2-7	CASSYSGQIGEEQYF	TGTGCCAGCAGTTACTCGGGGCAGATAGGGGAAGAGCAGTACTTC
NA	TRBD2	TRBV28	TRBJ2-3	CASSFPPGGTMLVDTQYF	TGTGCCAGCAGCTTCCCCCCCGGGGGGACTATGCTCGTGGATACGCAGTATTTT
NA	NA	TRBV29-1	TRBJ2-2	CSVDYTGELFF	TGCAGCGTTGATTACACCGGGGAGCTGTTTTTT
NA	NA	TRBV11-2	TRBJ2-5	CASSSPPWATVQETQYF	TGTGCCAGCAGCTCCCCCCCTTGGGCTACCGTCCAAGAGACCCAGTACTTC
once	TRBD2	TRBV7-9	TRBJ2-5	CASWSGGETQYF	TGTGCCAGCTGGTCGGGGGGAGAGACCCAGTACTTC
NA	NA	TRBV2	TRBJ2-3	CATEGGSTDTQYF	TGTGCCACGGAGGGGGGGAGCACAGATACGCAGTATTTT
NA	NA	TRBV28	TRBJ1-2	CASNMVGLGGYTF	TGTGCCAGCAATATGGTGGGGCTGGGTGGCTACACCTTC
NA	NA	TRBV19	TRBJ2-7	CASSITADYEQYF	TGTGCCAGTAGTATTACGGCAGATTACGAGCAGTACTTC
NA	TRBD1	TRBV2	TRBJ1-1	CASSEAQGVREAFF	TGTGCCAGCAGTGAAGCACAGGGGGTTCGAGAAGCTTTCTTT
NA	NA	TRBV6-4	TRBJ2-3	CASSDRASETDTQYF	TGTGCCAGCAGTGACAGGGCTAGCGAGACAGATACGCAGTATTTT
NA	NA	TRBV6-5	TRBJ2-1	CASSQMDSAYNEQFF	TGTGCCAGCAGCCAGATGGATAGCGCTTACAATGAGCAGTTCTTC
NA	NA	TRBV28	TRBJ2-5	CASSAPGEQETQYF	TGTGCCAGCAGTGCGCCGGGAGAACAAGAGACCCAGTACTTC
few	NA	TRBV25-1	TRBJ2-5	CASSFGTYEETQYF	TGTGCCAGCAGTTTTGGGACCTACGAAGAGACCCAGTACTTC
NA	TRBD2	TRBV12-3/TRBV12-4	TRBJ2-7	CASSFLAGGHEQYF	TGTGCCAGCAGTTTTCTTGCGGGGGGGCACGAGCAGTACTTC
NA	NA	TRBV30	TRBJ2-1	CAWSTIAYNEQFF	TGTGCCTGGAGCACCATCGCTTACAATGAGCAGTTCTTC
NA	NA	TRBV4-1	TRBJ2-5	CASSPGQQETQYF	TGCGCCAGCAGCCCCGGACAGCAAGAGACCCAGTACTTC
NA	TRBD2	TRBV4-3	TRBJ2-1	CASSQDRGGGAYNEQFF	TGCGCCAGCAGCCAAGATCGGGGCGGGGGAGCCTACAATGAGCAGTTCTTC
NA	NA	TRBV7-8	TRBJ2-5	CASSPASVETQYF	TGTGCCAGCAGCCCCGCTAGCGTAGAGACCCAGTACTTC
NA	NA	TRBV2	TRBJ1-5	CASSFDNQPQHF	TGTGCCAGCAGTTTCGACAATCAGCCCCAGCATTTT
NA	NA	TRBV12-3/TRBV12-4	TRBJ1-5	CASSVSDALNQPQHF	TGTGCCAGCAGCGTTTCGGACGCCTTAAATCAGCCCCAGCATTTT
NA	NA	TRBV9	TRBJ2-2	CASSEWQDTGELFF	TGTGCCAGCAGCGAGTGGCAGGACACCGGGGAGCTGTTTTTT
NA	NA	TRBV6-5	TRBJ2-7	CASSYSAVSYEQYF	TGTGCCAGCAGTTACTCGGCCGTCTCCTACGAGCAGTACTTC
NA	TRBD2	TRBV4-3	TRBJ2-5	CASSQDRGSVGQTQYF	TGCGCCAGCAGCCAAGATCGCGGGAGCGTGGGGCAGACCCAGTACTTC
NA	NA	TRBV27	TRBJ2-1	CASSRSGNEQFF	TGTGCCAGCAGTCGGAGCGGGAATGAGCAGTTCTTC
NA	NA	TRBV28	TRBJ1-5	CASSSGTTSNQPQHF	TGTGCCAGCAGCTCCGGGACAACCAGCAATCAGCCCCAGCATTTT
NA	TRBD2	TRBV19	TRBJ2-7	CASSISGDATYEQYF	TGTGCCAGTAGTATCAGCGGGGACGCAACCTACGAGCAGTACTTC
NA	TRBD2	TRBV27	TRBJ2-1	CASSSTSLREQFF	TGTGCCAGCAGTTCGACTAGCCTTCGGGAGCAGTTCTTC
NA	NA	TRBV30	TRBJ2-1	CAWSRTYNEQFF	TGTGCCTGGAGTAGGACTTACAATGAGCAGTTCTTC
NA	NA	TRBV3-1	TRBJ2-3	CASSQDGGGTDTQYF	TGTGCCAGCAGCCAAGACGGAGGGGGAACAGATACGCAGTATTTT
NA	NA	TRBV29-1	TRBJ1-1	CSVQSGEAFF	TGCAGCGTTCAGTCAGGGGAAGCTTTCTTT
NA	NA	TRBV20-1	TRBJ2-1	CSVERRESYNEQFF	TGCAGTGTAGAGAGGCGAGAGTCCTACAATGAGCAGTTCTTC
few	TRBD2	TRBV29-1	TRBJ2-7	CSVEGLAGAYEQYF	TGCAGCGTTGAAGGACTAGCGGGAGCTTACGAGCAGTACTTC
NA	TRBD1	TRBV4-1	TRBJ1-2	CASSQDPRGSGYTF	TGCGCCAGCAGCCAAGATCCCAGGGGGAGCGGCTACACCTTC
once	NA	TRBV4-3	TRBJ2-1	CASSQSRDKKYYNEQFF	TGCGCCAGCAGCCAATCCCGGGACAAAAAGTATTACAATGAGCAGTTCTTC
NA	TRBD1	TRBV27	TRBJ2-1	CASSFEGADRGRNEQFF	TGTGCCAGCAGTTTCGAGGGAGCGGACAGGGGGAGGAATGAGCAGTTCTTC
NA	NA	TRBV4-2	TRBJ2-7	CASSQGVPGATYEQYF	TGTGCCAGCAGCCAAGGTGTTCCGGGAGCAACCTACGAGCAGTACTTC
NA	NA	TRBV28	TRBJ2-1	CASSFRQSSYNEQFF	TGTGCCAGCAGTTTCAGGCAGAGCTCCTACAATGAGCAGTTCTTC
NA	NA	TRBV5-6	TRBJ2-1	CASSLASGRYNEQFF	TGTGCCAGCAGCTTGGCTTCAGGACGGTACAATGAGCAGTTCTTC
NA	TRBD2	TRBV11-2	TRBJ2-5	CASKRDFGSQETQYF	TGTGCCAGCAAGCGGGATTTCGGGTCCCAAGAGACCCAGTACTTC
NA	TRBD1	TRBV7-9	TRBJ2-7	CASSFTARGFNEQYF	TGTGCCAGCAGCTTCACGGCCAGGGGGTTCAACGAGCAGTACTTC
NA	TRBD2	TRBV20-1	TRBJ2-3	CSASATSGRYDTQYF	TGCAGTGCTAGTGCTACTAGCGGGAGATACGATACGCAGTATTTT
NA	NA	TRBV10-3	TRBJ2-5	CAVSGQEETQYF	TGTGCCGTCAGTGGGCAGGAAGAGACCCAGTACTTC
NA	NA	TRBV9	TRBJ2-6	CASRGGANVLTF	TGTGCCAGCAGAGGTGGGGCCAACGTCCTGACTTTC
NA	NA	TRBV9	TRBJ2-6	CASRHSSGANVLTF	TGTGCCAGCAGGCATAGCTCTGGGGCCAACGTCCTGACTTTC